The entry below describes one TCR beta chain. The sample is drawn from a study of blood T cell repertoires in COVID-19. As for the study in general: The origin of the acute and convalescent COVID-19 samples was the United States, Italy and Spain. PBMCs, B-cell-depleted T cells, or T cells were the source of the cDNA or gDNA that made up the material.

V gave up 6 bases and J gave up 10 bases; unmatched junction bases: 12. Germline CDR1 GTSNPN, CDR2 SVGIG (reference sequence). The CDR3 is 14 residues long. The authors' processing: Scientists estimated how many nucleated cells there were by amplifying reference gene primers. Sequenced by immunoSEQ multiplex PCR; TCRdb stores in-frame clones only, minus some. V, J and clone size are taken as reported in that table, and D and trimming were inferred from the DNA itself. Counted here are about 270,000 clones, around nine tenths occurring once; the ten biggest clones make up around 9.5%. The V and J genes are TRBV30 and TRBJ2-7, with 13 positions matching TRBD2. This clonotype originated in a man aged 35-49 years who had recovered from COVID-19. Source material: peripheral blood. In DNA form, the CDR3 reads TGTGCCTGTGTTACCGGGACTAGCGGGGCTATACAGTACTTC. It encodes CACVTGTSGAIQYF.